This T cell receptor (beta chain) came from a study of shared clonotypes between healthy human individuals. Whole-study results and caveats: The study found lower generation probabilities in non-shared clonotypes than in those shared by all four donors.

The data were produced by immunoSEQ multiplex PCR, yet TCRdb's version contains in-frame clones alone and is incomplete. The top ten hold 30% to 40% of the sample, which has approximately 710,000 clones, 80% to 95% seen once. This clone was recorded a few times. Its antigen is currently unknown. V was clipped by 3 bases and J by 0 bases, with 9 bases between them. Per the germline V gene, CDR1 is LNHNV and CDR2 is YYDKDF (reference sequence). The CDR3 loop spans 15 amino acids. Those who donated, Caucasian adults without exception, all lived in Nashville, Tennessee. The sequence was obtained from a man aged 18-30 years in good health. Some clones in this sample may be carry-over from other donors' samples. V is TRBV15 and J is TRBJ1-5; D remains ambiguous. The sample taken for sequencing was memory CD8+ T cells from PBMCs. The subset: CD45RO+ cells pooled with CCR7-negative TemRA cells. In DNA form, the CDR3 reads TGTGCCACCAGCAGGGAGGGATATAGCAATCAGCCCCAGCATTTT. This gives the protein CATSREGYSNQPQHF.